These T cell receptor beta chains were read from a single sample in a study of T-cell memory formation after mild COVID-19. Using its own MiXCR run on the 5' RACE reads, TCRdb lists one record per CDR3 protein. The sample lists some 310,000 distinct CDR3 sequences; 20% to 25% were seen once. The sequenced material came from PBMCs or a T cell subset sorted from them (not recorded which). All receptors come from a man aged 18 to 30 who had mild COVID-19 (a few samples of this study predate the infection). Cell type and time point are not known. CDR3s include the opening cysteine and the closing phenylalanine or tryptophan. D genes are given only for firm matches. Clone size is given for some rows only: seen once, a few or many times, or a class if the clone is expanded.

j_gene: TRBJ2-5
d_gene: TRBD1
abundance: once
v_gene: TRBV6-5
CDR3aa: CASSTGTGDQETQYF
CDR3nt: TGTGCCAGCAGTACAGGGACAGGGGACCAAGAGACCCAGTACTTC

j_gene: TRBJ1-1
d_gene: .
abundance: .
v_gene: TRBV4-1
CDR3aa: CASSQDGTVNTEAFF
CDR3nt: TGCGCCAGCAGCCAAGATGGGACGGTGAACACTGAAGCTTTCTTT

j_gene: TRBJ1-2
d_gene: .
abundance: .
v_gene: TRBV3-1
CDR3aa: CASSQDGRIYGYTF
CDR3nt: TGTGCCAGCAGCCAAGATGGGCGGATTTATGGCTACACCTTC

j_gene: TRBJ2-2
d_gene: .
abundance: .
v_gene: TRBV12-3/TRBV12-4
CDR3aa: CASSSMTGELFF
CDR3nt: TGTGCCAGCAGTTCGATGACCGGGGAGCTGTTTTTT

j_gene: TRBJ1-1
d_gene: .
abundance: .
v_gene: TRBV6-2/TRBV6-3
CDR3aa: CASSWGFQGTENTEAFF
CDR3nt: TGTGCCAGCAGTTGGGGGTTTCAGGGGACCGAGAACACTGAAGCTTTCTTT

j_gene: TRBJ2-3
d_gene: .
abundance: .
v_gene: TRBV29-1
CDR3aa: CSVAPWTDTDTQYF
CDR3nt: TGCAGCGTAGCGCCCTGGACGGACACAGATACGCAGTATTTT

j_gene: TRBJ1-2
d_gene: .
abundance: .
v_gene: TRBV5-1
CDR3aa: CASSFRGPSPNYGYTF
CDR3nt: TGCGCCAGCAGTTTCCGGGGACCGTCTCCTAACTATGGCTACACCTTC

j_gene: TRBJ2-6
d_gene: .
abundance: .
v_gene: TRBV2
CDR3aa: CASSRDYSGANVLTF
CDR3nt: TGTGCCAGCAGTCGAGATTACTCTGGGGCCAACGTCCTGACTTTC

j_gene: TRBJ2-3
d_gene: .
abundance: .
v_gene: TRBV7-9
CDR3aa: CASSSTGTWGLDTQYF
CDR3nt: TGTGCCAGCAGCTCGACCGGGACATGGGGCCTCGATACGCAGTATTTT

j_gene: TRBJ2-5
d_gene: TRBD2
abundance: many
v_gene: TRBV7-7
CDR3aa: CASSRGGTYQETQYF
CDR3nt: TGTGCTAGCAGCCGGGGGGGGACGTACCAAGAGACCCAGTACTTC

j_gene: TRBJ2-3
d_gene: TRBD2
abundance: few
v_gene: TRBV6-5
CDR3aa: CASSPREAGGSDTQYF
CDR3nt: TGTGCCAGCAGTCCCCGGGAAGCGGGGGGGTCAGATACGCAGTATTTT

j_gene: TRBJ1-3
d_gene: .
abundance: few
v_gene: TRBV6-6
CDR3aa: CASKGTSGNTIYF
CDR3nt: TGTGCCAGCAAGGGGACCTCTGGAAACACCATATATTTT

j_gene: TRBJ2-3
d_gene: .
abundance: many
v_gene: TRBV24-1
CDR3aa: CATSDGSTDTQYF
CDR3nt: TGTGCCACCAGTGATGGGAGCACAGATACGCAGTATTTT

j_gene: TRBJ2-1
d_gene: .
abundance: .
v_gene: TRBV10-3
CDR3aa: CAVDPGGTEQFF
CDR3nt: TGTGCCGTCGACCCGGGGGGCACTGAGCAGTTCTTC

j_gene: TRBJ2-3
d_gene: .
abundance: .
v_gene: TRBV18
CDR3aa: CASSPLERDTQYF
CDR3nt: TGTGCCAGCTCACCTCTTGAGAGGGATACGCAGTATTTT

j_gene: TRBJ2-5
d_gene: TRBD1
abundance: .
v_gene: TRBV7-9
CDR3aa: CASSGRTGETQYF
CDR3nt: TGTGCCAGCAGCGGACGGACAGGGGAGACCCAGTACTTC

j_gene: TRBJ2-3
d_gene: TRBD2
abundance: many
v_gene: TRBV12-3/TRBV12-4
CDR3aa: CASSLDSSGATDTQYF
CDR3nt: TGTGCCAGCAGTTTAGATTCTAGCGGGGCAACGGATACGCAGTATTTT

j_gene: TRBJ2-3
d_gene: TRBD1
abundance: .
v_gene: TRBV7-2
CDR3aa: CASSFAGGSTDTQYF
CDR3nt: TGTGCCAGCAGCTTCGCAGGGGGTAGCACAGATACGCAGTATTTT

j_gene: TRBJ1-1
d_gene: .
abundance: many
v_gene: TRBV7-2
CDR3aa: CASSLAGLSFF
CDR3nt: TGTGCCAGCAGCTTAGCGGGTTTGTCTTTCTTT

j_gene: TRBJ1-4
d_gene: TRBD1
abundance: .
v_gene: TRBV12-3/TRBV12-4
CDR3aa: CASSLAGTGGGKLFF
CDR3nt: TGTGCCAGCAGTCTTGCCGGGACAGGGGGTGGAAAACTGTTTTTT

j_gene: TRBJ2-5
d_gene: .
abundance: few
v_gene: TRBV7-9
CDR3aa: CASSLRTQLGETQYF
CDR3nt: TGTGCCAGCAGCTTAAGGACTCAGCTGGGAGAGACCCAGTACTTC

j_gene: TRBJ2-3
d_gene: TRBD2
abundance: .
v_gene: TRBV5-1
CDR3aa: CASSLVLAGDSTDTQYF
CDR3nt: TGCGCCAGCAGCTTGGTGCTAGCGGGGGACAGCACAGATACGCAGTATTTT

j_gene: TRBJ2-3
d_gene: .
abundance: few
v_gene: TRBV3-1
CDR3aa: CASSQGLFDTQYF
CDR3nt: TGTGCCAGCAGCCAAGGGTTGTTTGATACGCAGTATTTT

j_gene: TRBJ2-3
d_gene: TRBD2
abundance: .
v_gene: TRBV6-5
CDR3aa: CASSRGLAGVYTQYF
CDR3nt: TGTGCCAGCTCCCGGGGCTTAGCGGGGGTTTATACGCAGTATTTT

j_gene: TRBJ1-5
d_gene: .
abundance: few
v_gene: TRBV6-5
CDR3aa: CASSYSGGGNQPQHF
CDR3nt: TGTGCCAGCAGTTACTCAGGGGGTGGCAATCAGCCCCAGCATTTT

j_gene: TRBJ1-3
d_gene: TRBD1
abundance: .
v_gene: TRBV28
CDR3aa: CASGGQANGNTIYF
CDR3nt: TGTGCCAGCGGGGGACAGGCAAATGGAAACACCATATATTTT

j_gene: TRBJ2-1
d_gene: .
abundance: many
v_gene: TRBV20-1
CDR3aa: CSARVDRRVGDEQFF
CDR3nt: TGCAGTGCTAGAGTTGACCGCAGGGTCGGAGATGAGCAGTTCTTC

j_gene: TRBJ1-2
d_gene: .
abundance: .
v_gene: TRBV6-6
CDR3aa: CASSGQLLYGYTF
CDR3nt: TGTGCCAGCAGTGGACAGTTACTTTATGGCTACACCTTC

j_gene: TRBJ1-2
d_gene: TRBD1
abundance: few
v_gene: TRBV20-1
CDR3aa: CSARDRASGYTF
CDR3nt: TGCAGTGCTAGGGACAGGGCTTCCGGCTACACCTTC

j_gene: TRBJ2-1
d_gene: TRBD2
abundance: few
v_gene: TRBV9
CDR3aa: CVARCSLAGASEQFF
CDR3nt: TGTGTCGCGCGGTGTTCACTAGCGGGGGCCTCTGAGCAGTTCTTC

j_gene: TRBJ2-7
d_gene: TRBD1
abundance: many
v_gene: TRBV7-9
CDR3aa: CASSTGTGGYEQYF
CDR3nt: TGTGCCAGCAGCACTGGGACAGGGGGATACGAGCAGTACTTC

j_gene: TRBJ2-4
d_gene: .
abundance: .
v_gene: TRBV5-1
CDR3aa: CASSLGGLDIQYF
CDR3nt: TGCGCCAGCAGCTTGGGTGGGTTGGACATTCAGTACTTC

j_gene: TRBJ2-3
d_gene: .
abundance: few
v_gene: TRBV7-2
CDR3aa: CASSFDHSTDTQYF
CDR3nt: TGTGCCAGCAGCTTCGACCATAGCACAGATACGCAGTATTTT

j_gene: TRBJ1-1
d_gene: .
abundance: .
v_gene: TRBV19
CDR3aa: CASNWGTEAFF
CDR3nt: TGTGCCAGTAATTGGGGGACTGAAGCTTTCTTT

j_gene: TRBJ2-7
d_gene: .
abundance: .
v_gene: TRBV5-1
CDR3aa: CASSLAPTGRDYEQYF
CDR3nt: TGCGCCAGCAGCTTGGCCCCGACAGGGAGGGACTACGAGCAGTACTTC

j_gene: TRBJ1-2
d_gene: .
abundance: .
v_gene: TRBV6-5
CDR3aa: CASSYGGARNYGYTF
CDR3nt: TGTGCCAGCAGTTACGGAGGGGCTCGTAACTATGGCTACACCTTC

j_gene: TRBJ1-1
d_gene: .
abundance: .
v_gene: TRBV7-3
CDR3aa: CASSLSPRTEAFF
CDR3nt: TGTGCCAGCAGCTTAAGTCCTCGAACTGAAGCTTTCTTT

j_gene: TRBJ2-7
d_gene: TRBD1
abundance: .
v_gene: TRBV18
CDR3aa: CASSPGQPYEQYF
CDR3nt: TGTGCCAGCTCCCCGGGACAGCCCTACGAGCAGTACTTC

j_gene: TRBJ2-1
d_gene: .
abundance: many
v_gene: TRBV6-5
CDR3aa: CASSAAGPGGNEQFF
CDR3nt: TGTGCCAGCAGCGCCGCGGGGCCAGGGGGTAATGAGCAGTTCTTC

j_gene: TRBJ1-1
d_gene: .
abundance: many
v_gene: TRBV6-4
CDR3aa: CASSDTPDGNTEAFF
CDR3nt: TGTGCCAGCAGTGACACCCCGGACGGGAACACTGAAGCTTTCTTT

j_gene: TRBJ2-7
d_gene: TRBD1
abundance: .
v_gene: TRBV13
CDR3aa: CASSFGGTGDYEQYF
CDR3nt: TGTGCCAGCAGCTTCGGTGGGACAGGGGACTACGAGCAGTACTTC

j_gene: TRBJ1-2
d_gene: .
abundance: .
v_gene: TRBV3-1
CDR3aa: CASSLSDLSGYTF
CDR3nt: TGTGCCAGCAGCCTCTCGGACCTCTCTGGCTACACCTTC

j_gene: TRBJ2-1
d_gene: TRBD1
abundance: .
v_gene: TRBV20-1
CDR3aa: CSARRGGPKHYNEQFF
CDR3nt: TGCAGTGCTAGGAGAGGGGGCCCTAAACATTACAATGAGCAGTTCTTC

j_gene: TRBJ2-7
d_gene: TRBD1
abundance: few
v_gene: TRBV11-2
CDR3aa: CASSLPGTEFYEQYF
CDR3nt: TGTGCCAGCAGCTTACCCGGGACAGAGTTTTACGAGCAGTACTTC

j_gene: TRBJ2-2
d_gene: .
abundance: .
v_gene: TRBV5-1
CDR3aa: CASSLVLRQGSITGELFF
CDR3nt: TGCGCCAGCAGCTTGGTTCTGAGGCAGGGGTCCATCACCGGGGAGCTGTTTTTT

j_gene: TRBJ1-3
d_gene: TRBD1
abundance: .
v_gene: TRBV6-6
CDR3aa: CASSYSDRAGNTIYF
CDR3nt: TGTGCCAGCAGTTACTCCGACAGGGCTGGAAACACCATATATTTT

j_gene: TRBJ2-2
d_gene: TRBD2
abundance: .
v_gene: TRBV2
CDR3aa: CASSDLAGGNTGELFF
CDR3nt: TGTGCCAGCAGTGATCTGGCGGGGGGCAACACCGGGGAGCTGTTTTTT

j_gene: TRBJ2-7
d_gene: .
abundance: few
v_gene: TRBV6-2/TRBV6-3
CDR3aa: CASSDREQYF
CDR3nt: TGTGCCAGCTCTGATCGCGAGCAGTACTTC

j_gene: TRBJ2-6
d_gene: TRBD1
abundance: .
v_gene: TRBV4-1
CDR3aa: CASSQVGTGRSGANVLTF
CDR3nt: TGCGCCAGCAGCCAAGTAGGGACAGGGCGCTCCGGGGCCAACGTCCTGACTTTC